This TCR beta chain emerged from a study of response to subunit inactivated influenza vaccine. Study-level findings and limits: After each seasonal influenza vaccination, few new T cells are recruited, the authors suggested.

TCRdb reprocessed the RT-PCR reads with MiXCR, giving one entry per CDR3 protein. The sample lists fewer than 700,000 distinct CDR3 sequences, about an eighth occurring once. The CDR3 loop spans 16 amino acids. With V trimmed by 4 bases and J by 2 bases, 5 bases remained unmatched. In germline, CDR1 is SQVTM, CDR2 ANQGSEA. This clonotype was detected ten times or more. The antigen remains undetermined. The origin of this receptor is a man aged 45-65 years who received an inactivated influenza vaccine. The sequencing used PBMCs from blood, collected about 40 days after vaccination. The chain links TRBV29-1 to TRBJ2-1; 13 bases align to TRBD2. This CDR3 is CSVAWTSGSPYNEQFF. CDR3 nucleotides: TGCAGCGTTGCGTGGACTAGCGGGAGCCCCTACAATGAGCAGTTCTTC.